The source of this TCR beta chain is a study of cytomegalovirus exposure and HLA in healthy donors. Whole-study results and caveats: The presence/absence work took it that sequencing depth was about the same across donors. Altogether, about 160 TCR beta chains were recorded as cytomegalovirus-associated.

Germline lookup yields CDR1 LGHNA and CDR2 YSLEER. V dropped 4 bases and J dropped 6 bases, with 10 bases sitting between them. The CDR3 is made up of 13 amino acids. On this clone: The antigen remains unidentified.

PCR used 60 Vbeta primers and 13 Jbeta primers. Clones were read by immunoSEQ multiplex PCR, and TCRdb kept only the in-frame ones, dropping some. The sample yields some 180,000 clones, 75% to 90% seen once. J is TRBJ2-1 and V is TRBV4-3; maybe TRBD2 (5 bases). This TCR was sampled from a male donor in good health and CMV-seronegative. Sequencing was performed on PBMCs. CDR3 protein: CASSPDYSNEQFF. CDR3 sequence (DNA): TGCGCCAGCAGCCCCGACTACTCCAATGAGCAGTTCTTC.